This TCR beta chain was observed in a study of blood T cell repertoires in COVID-19. Whole-study context: Specimens from acute and convalescent COVID-19 originated in the United States, Italy and Spain.

Germline lookup yields CDR1 SNHLY and CDR2 FYNNEI. The CDR3 has 14 amino acids. J gave up 3 bases and V 6 bases, and 8 bases lay outside the gene matches. In the source study's methods: Amplifying reference gene primers gave estimates of nucleated cell counts. Assay used: immunoSEQ multiplex PCR; TCRdb lists only in-frame clones, some missing. The D gene and trimming were derived from the DNA, and the V and J assignments and clone size from that table. Of 200,000 to 250,000 clones listed, just over 85% were seen once; the top ten hold roughly 14%. This clone was seen a handful of times. The study recruited people aged about 18 to 89 years across approximately 25 US areas. Participants' own reports of clinical history determined their cohort assignment.

The sequence was obtained from a woman between 45 and 60 years old with acute COVID-19. The rearrangement uses TRBV2 and TRBJ2-7; TRBD1 matches at 7 bases. The sample consisted of PBMCs or T cells enriched from blood (not recorded which). In nucleotides, the CDR3 is TGTGCCAGCAGGGAGGAGACAGGGAGCTACGAGCAGTACTTC. It yields the protein CASREETGSYEQYF.